This T cell receptor (beta chain) originates from a study of cytomegalovirus exposure and HLA in healthy donors. V lost 4 bases and J lost 5, with 12 bases in between. Germline values: CDR1 SGHRS, CDR2 YFSETQ. The CDR3 is made up of 13 amino acids. Study-wide findings and caveats: Earlier results showed most TCR beta V segments being productive about 87% or about 30% of the time.

Turning to this clone: Antigen specificity is unknown.

The PCR employed 60 Vbeta primers together with 13 Jbeta primers. Measured with immunoSEQ multiplex PCR; TCRdb has only the in-frame clones, and not every one. This repertoire shows a few hundred thousand clones, approximately 81% found once; its top ten account for about 3.1%. This clonotype was sampled from a man aged 30 to 39 in good health and CMV-seronegative. The chain couples TRBV5-1 to TRBJ1-1, with D possibly TRBD1 on 6 matching bases. Sequenced: PBMCs. CDR3 nucleotides: TGCGCCAGCAGCCCTACAGGGTATACTGAAGCTTTCTTT. Translated: CASSPTGYTEAFF.